The TCR beta chain described here comes from a study of shared clonotypes between healthy human individuals. Study details: The cohort had a couple of women and a few men, ages 18 to 49. General study findings and limits: Rarefaction showed sorted-subset sequencing was incomplete despite large depth. Only blood was sampled, and tissue TCR repertoires likely differ from blood ones. Relative to clonotypes present in all four donors, those not shared had lower generation probabilities.

Of note for this clone: Its antigen is undetermined.

TCRdb's copy holds only in-frame clones and misses some; the assay was immunoSEQ multiplex PCR. The sample lists about 510,000 clones, 96% occurring once. With 2 bases removed from V and 5 bases from J, the gap between germline ends came to 9 bases. Germline-derived CDR1 and CDR2 are MNHEY and SMNVEV (reference sequence). The CDR3 totals 13 residues. Sequencing input: naive CD4+ T cells sorted from blood. This sample's subset: CD45RA+ positively selected. V and J are TRBV27 and TRBJ2-5; D remains ambiguous. This clonotype was sampled from a woman aged 30 to 39 in good health. The CDR3 sequence is CASSLIRAETQYF. CDR3 coding DNA: TGTGCCAGCAGTTTAATTCGGGCTGAGACCCAGTACTTC.